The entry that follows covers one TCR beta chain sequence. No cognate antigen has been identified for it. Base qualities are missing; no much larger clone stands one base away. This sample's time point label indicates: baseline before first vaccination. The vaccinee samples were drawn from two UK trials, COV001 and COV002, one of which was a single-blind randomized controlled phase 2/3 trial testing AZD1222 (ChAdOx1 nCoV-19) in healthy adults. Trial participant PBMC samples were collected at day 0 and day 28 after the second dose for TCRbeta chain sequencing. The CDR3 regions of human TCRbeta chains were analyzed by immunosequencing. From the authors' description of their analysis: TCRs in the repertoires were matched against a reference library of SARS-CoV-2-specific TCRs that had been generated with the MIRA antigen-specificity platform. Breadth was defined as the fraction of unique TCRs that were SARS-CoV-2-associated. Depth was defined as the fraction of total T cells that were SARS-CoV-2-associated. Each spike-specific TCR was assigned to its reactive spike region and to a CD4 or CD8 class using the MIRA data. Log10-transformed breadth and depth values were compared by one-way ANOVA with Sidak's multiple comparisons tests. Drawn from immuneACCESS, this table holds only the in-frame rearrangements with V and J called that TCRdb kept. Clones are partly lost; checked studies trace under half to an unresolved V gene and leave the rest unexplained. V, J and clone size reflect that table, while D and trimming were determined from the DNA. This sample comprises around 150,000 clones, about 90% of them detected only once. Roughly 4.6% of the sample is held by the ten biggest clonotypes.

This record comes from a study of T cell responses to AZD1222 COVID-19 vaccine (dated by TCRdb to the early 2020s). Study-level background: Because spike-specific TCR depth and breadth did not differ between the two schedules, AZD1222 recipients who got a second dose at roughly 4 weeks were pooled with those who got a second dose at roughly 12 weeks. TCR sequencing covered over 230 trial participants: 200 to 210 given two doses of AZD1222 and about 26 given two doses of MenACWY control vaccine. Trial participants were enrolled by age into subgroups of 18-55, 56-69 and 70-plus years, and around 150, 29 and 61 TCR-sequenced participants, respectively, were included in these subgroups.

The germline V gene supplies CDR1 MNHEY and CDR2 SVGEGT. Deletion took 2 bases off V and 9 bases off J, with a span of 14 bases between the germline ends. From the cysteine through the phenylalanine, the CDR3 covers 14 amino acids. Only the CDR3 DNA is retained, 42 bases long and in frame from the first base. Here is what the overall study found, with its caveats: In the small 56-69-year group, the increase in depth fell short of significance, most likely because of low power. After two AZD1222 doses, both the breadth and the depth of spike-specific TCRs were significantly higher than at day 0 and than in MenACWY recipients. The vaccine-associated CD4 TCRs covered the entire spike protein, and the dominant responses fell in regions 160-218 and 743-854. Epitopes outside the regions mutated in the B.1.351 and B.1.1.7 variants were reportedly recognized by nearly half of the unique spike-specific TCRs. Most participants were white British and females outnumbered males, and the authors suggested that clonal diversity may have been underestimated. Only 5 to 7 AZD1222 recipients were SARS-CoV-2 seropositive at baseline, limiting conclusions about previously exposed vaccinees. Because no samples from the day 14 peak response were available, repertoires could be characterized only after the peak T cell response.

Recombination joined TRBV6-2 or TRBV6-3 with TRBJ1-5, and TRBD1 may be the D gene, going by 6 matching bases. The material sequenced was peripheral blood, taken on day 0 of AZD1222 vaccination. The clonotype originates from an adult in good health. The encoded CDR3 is CASSYRTETRPQHF. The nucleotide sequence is TGTGCCAGCAGTTACCGGACAGAGACCAGGCCCCAGCATTTT.